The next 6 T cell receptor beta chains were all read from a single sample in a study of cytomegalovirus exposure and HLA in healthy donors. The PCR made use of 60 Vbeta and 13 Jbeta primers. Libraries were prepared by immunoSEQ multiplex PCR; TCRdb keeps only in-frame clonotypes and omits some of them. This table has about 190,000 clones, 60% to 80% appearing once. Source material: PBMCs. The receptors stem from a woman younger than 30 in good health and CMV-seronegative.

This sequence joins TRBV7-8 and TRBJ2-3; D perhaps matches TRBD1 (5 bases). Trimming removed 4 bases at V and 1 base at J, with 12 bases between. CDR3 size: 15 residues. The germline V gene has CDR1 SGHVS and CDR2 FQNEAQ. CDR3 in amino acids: CASSSKSTGTDTQYF. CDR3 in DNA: TGTGCCAGCAGCTCAAAATCGACAGGCACAGATACGCAGTATTTT.

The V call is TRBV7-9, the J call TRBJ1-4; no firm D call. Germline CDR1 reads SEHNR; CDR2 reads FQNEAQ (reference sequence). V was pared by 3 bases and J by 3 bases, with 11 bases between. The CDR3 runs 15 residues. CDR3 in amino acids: CASSFLVWPNEKLFF. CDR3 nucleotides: TGTGCCAGCAGCTTCCTGGTCTGGCCTAATGAAAAACTGTTTTTT.

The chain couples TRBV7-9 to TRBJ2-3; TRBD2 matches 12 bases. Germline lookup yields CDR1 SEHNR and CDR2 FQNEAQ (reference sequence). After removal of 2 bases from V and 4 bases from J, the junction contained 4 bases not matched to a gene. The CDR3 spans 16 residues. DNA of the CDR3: TGTGCCAGCAGCTTAAGAACTAGCGGGGGGCCAGATACGCAGTATTTT. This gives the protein CASSLRTSGGPDTQYF.

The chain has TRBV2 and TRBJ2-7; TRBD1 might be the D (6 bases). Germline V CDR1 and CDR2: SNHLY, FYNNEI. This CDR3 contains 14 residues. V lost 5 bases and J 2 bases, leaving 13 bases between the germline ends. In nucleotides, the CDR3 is TGTGCCAGCAGTCACAGGGATGGAGCCTACGAGCAGTACTTC. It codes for CASSHRDGAYEQYF.

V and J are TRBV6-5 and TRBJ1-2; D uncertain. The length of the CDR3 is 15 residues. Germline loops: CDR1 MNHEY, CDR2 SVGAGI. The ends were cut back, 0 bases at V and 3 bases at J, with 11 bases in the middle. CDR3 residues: CASSYSRAAYYGYTF. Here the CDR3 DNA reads TGTGCCAGCAGTTACTCGAGGGCAGCGTACTATGGCTACACCTTC.

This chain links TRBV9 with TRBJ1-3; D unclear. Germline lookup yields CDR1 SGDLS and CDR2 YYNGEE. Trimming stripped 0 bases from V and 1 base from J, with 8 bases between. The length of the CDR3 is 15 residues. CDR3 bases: TGTGCCAGCAGCGTAGCGGGGTTTTCTGGAAACACCATATATTTT. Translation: CASSVAGFSGNTIYF.